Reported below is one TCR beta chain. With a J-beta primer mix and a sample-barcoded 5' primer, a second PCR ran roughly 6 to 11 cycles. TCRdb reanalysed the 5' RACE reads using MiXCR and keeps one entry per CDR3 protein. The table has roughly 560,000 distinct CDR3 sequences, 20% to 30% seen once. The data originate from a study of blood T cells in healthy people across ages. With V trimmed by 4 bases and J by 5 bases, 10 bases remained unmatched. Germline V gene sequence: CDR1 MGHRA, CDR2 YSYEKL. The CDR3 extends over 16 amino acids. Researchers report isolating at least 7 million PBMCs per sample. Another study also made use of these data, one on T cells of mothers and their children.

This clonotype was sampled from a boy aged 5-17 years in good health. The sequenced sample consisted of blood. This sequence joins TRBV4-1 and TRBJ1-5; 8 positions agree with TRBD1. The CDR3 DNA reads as TGCGCCAGCAGCCCGATCAGGGGCAGGGGGCATCAGCCCCAGCATTTT. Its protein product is CASSPIRGRGHQPQHF.